Listed here are 29 T cell receptor beta chains from one sample, sequenced in a study of T cells expressing NK-cell markers. From its re-call of the 5' RACE reads, TCRdb lists each CDR3 protein once, without DNA. Its table lists about 430,000 distinct CDR3 sequences. Source material: blood T cells: a sorted CD56 or NKG2C T cell subset, CD4+ or CD8+ T cells, or bulk PBMC T cells (not recorded which). The receptors were sampled from a woman aged 50 to 60 in good health.

CDR3 amino acids: CASSMGQATGELFF. The chain has TRBV7-9 and TRBJ2-2; lacking DNA, the TRBD1 call made by TCRdb goes unchecked. The germline V gene has CDR1 SEHNR and CDR2 FQNEAQ (reference sequence). This CDR3 region has 14 residues.

The chain carries TRBV20-1 and TRBJ1-4; the D call of TRBD1 rests on TCRdb alone, since no DNA is present to check it. In germline, CDR1 is DFQATT, CDR2 SNEGSKA (reference sequence). There are 16 residues in the CDR3. CDR3 sequence: CSARAGVGGRGEKLFF.

The V and J genes are TRBV25-1 and TRBJ2-3; TCRdb reports TRBD1, a call that lacks DNA to check it against. Germline values: CDR1 MGHDK, CDR2 SYGVNS. This CDR3 spans 12 amino acids. This CDR3 is CASNGAEDTQYF. Variable domain in full (rest from reference TRBV25-1 and TRBJ2-3): EADIYQTPRYLVIGTGKKITLECSQTMGHDKMYWYQQDPGMELHLIHYSYGVNSTEKGDLSSESTVSRIRTEHFPLTLESARPSHTSQYLCASNGAEDTQYFGPGTRLTVL.

The gene calls are TRBV4-1 and TRBJ2-1; TCRdb calls TRBD2, which cannot be checked without DNA. The germline CDR1 and CDR2 sequences are MGHRA and YSYEKL. CDR3 length equals 16 residues. CDR3 sequence: CASSQPLTNSYNEQFF.

J is TRBJ1-4 and V is TRBV2; the D call of TRBD1 rests on TCRdb alone, since no DNA is present to check it. The germline V gene has CDR1 SNHLY and CDR2 FYNNEI. The CDR3 length is 14 residues. The CDR3 reads CASSPGQRDEKLFF. Combining the CDR3 with reference TRBV2 and TRBJ1-4 gives the whole variable domain EPEVTQTPSHQVTQMGQEVILRCVPISNHLYFYWYRQILGQKVEFLVSFYNNEISEKSEIFDDQFSVERPDGSNFTLKIRSTKLEDSAMYFCASSPGQRDEKLFFGSGTQLSVL.

The rearrangement uses TRBV19 and TRBJ2-2; TCRdb's D call of TRBD1 is untestable without DNA. This CDR3 contains 17 residues. The V gene's germline CDR1 is LNHDA and CDR2 SQIVND (reference sequence). The CDR3 reads CASSIDRQGARTGELFF.

This sequence joins TRBV7-9 and TRBJ2-1; TCRdb selects TRBD2, and the lack of DNA leaves this call unchecked. Germline CDR1 and CDR2: SEHNR and FQNEAQ (reference sequence). The CDR3 spans 16 residues. The CDR3 sequence is CASSTTPGLSENEQFF.

CDR3 sequence: CASSPLGQGYGYTF. The rearrangement uses TRBV4-1 and TRBJ1-2; TCRdb's assignment of TRBD1 cannot be checked, as there is no DNA. Germline V gene data show CDR1 as MGHRA and CDR2 as YSYEKL. CDR3 length: 14 residues.

The chain combines TRBV5-1 with TRBJ2-7; checking the TCRdb D call of TRBD2 is not possible without DNA. The germline V gene encodes CDR1 SGHRS and CDR2 YFSETQ. This CDR3 region has 15 residues. CDR3 amino acids: CASSSGSETFGEQYF.

The gene calls are TRBV14 and TRBJ2-1. The CDR3 length is 17 residues. The germline gives CDR1 SGHDN, CDR2 FVKESK. The CDR3 spells CASSQGGFRSSYNEQFF.

V usage is TRBV28 and J usage is TRBJ1-1. Germline CDR1 MDHEN, CDR2 SYDVKM. The CDR3 totals 16 residues. The CDR3 region is CASSTIGGGLNTEAFF.

The V gene is TRBV10-3, the J gene TRBJ2-7; TCRdb indicates TRBD1, and absent DNA this call remains unverified. The CDR3 consists of 14 residues. Germline V gene data show CDR1 as ENHRY and CDR2 as SYGVKD. The CDR3: CAINSGTGIHEQYF.

This chain uses TRBV7-9 with TRBJ1-3; TCRdb outputs TRBD1, but without DNA this stays unchecked. CDR3 length equals 16 residues. Per the germline V gene, CDR1 is SEHNR and CDR2 is FQNEAQ (reference sequence). The CDR3 reads CASRSRDLRAGNTIYF.

The V gene is TRBV20-1, the J gene TRBJ2-7; TCRdb returns TRBD2, unconfirmable since there is no DNA. In germline, CDR1 is DFQATT, CDR2 SNEGSKA (reference sequence). This CDR3 comprises 16 residues. The CDR3 loop is CSAPSPRLARSYEQYF.

V gene TRBV2 combines with J gene TRBJ2-1; TCRdb's assignment of TRBD1 cannot be checked, as there is no DNA. CDR1 and CDR2 from the germline V gene are SNHLY and FYNNEI. This CDR3 has 14 amino acids. CDR3 sequence: CASKRQAGANEQFF.

V is TRBV30 and J is TRBJ2-1; TCRdb's D call of TRBD2 is untestable without DNA. The CDR3 covers 15 residues. Germline CDR1 GTSNPN, CDR2 SVGIG (reference sequence). This chain's CDR3 is CAWETGTNSYNEQFF.

V is TRBV11-1 and J is TRBJ2-2; the TCRdb call, TRBD2, lacks DNA for checking. Germline-derived CDR1 and CDR2 are SGHAT and FQDESV (reference sequence). CDR3 length: 16 amino acids. The chain's CDR3 is CASSPGKRDNTGELFF.

This chain connects TRBV6-1 to TRBJ2-4; TCRdb's D call, TRBD1, is unchecked because there is no DNA. This CDR3 is 12 amino acids long. Germline V gene sequence: CDR1 MNHNS, CDR2 SASEGT. The CDR3 loop is CASSEQGNIQYF.

The genes are TRBV19 and TRBJ2-7; the TRBD1 assignment by TCRdb is unverifiable without DNA. Germline lookup yields CDR1 LNHDA and CDR2 SQIVND (reference sequence). The CDR3 has 14 amino acids. CDR3 region: CASRKAGDPYEQYF.

The chain is built from TRBV12-3 or TRBV12-4 and TRBJ2-3; no DNA is available, so the TRBD2 call from TCRdb remains unchecked. The CDR3 loop spans 14 amino acids. CDR3 residues: CASSPSRSTDTQYF.

This sequence joins TRBV9 and TRBJ1-5. This CDR3 has 13 amino acids. Germline V CDR1 and CDR2: SGDLS, YYNGEE. CDR3 sequence: CASSLEGGGPQHF.

The chain uses TRBV28 and TRBJ2-7; TCRdb outputs TRBD2, but without DNA this stays unchecked. The length of the CDR3 is 15 residues. The V gene's germline CDR1 is MDHEN and CDR2 SYDVKM. CDR3 loop: CASSSTLGPAYEQYF.

This chain links TRBV5-6 with TRBJ2-1; the D call from TCRdb, TRBD2, cannot be confirmed without DNA. Germline V CDR1 and CDR2: SGHDT, YYEEEE. This CDR3 has 16 amino acids. CDR3 in amino acids: CASSITGLAERNEQFF.

The chain is built from TRBV4-1 and TRBJ1-1. The germline V gene has CDR1 MGHRA and CDR2 YSYEKL. CDR3 length equals 13 residues. This chain's CDR3 is CASSQEDGTEAFF.

The genes are TRBV27 and TRBJ1-4; TCRdb gives TRBD1 as the D gene, but with no DNA this cannot be confirmed. Germline-derived CDR1 and CDR2 are MNHEY and SMNVEV (reference sequence). The CDR3 sequence is 14 residues long. The CDR3 reads CASSFNRGREKLFF.

This chain links TRBV7-2 with TRBJ2-2; TCRdb names TRBD2, which stays unverified in the absence of DNA. This CDR3 contains 16 residues. CDR1 and CDR2 from the germline V gene are SGHTA and FQGNSA. The CDR3 reads CASSSVAGEDTGELFF.

V gene TRBV24-1 combines with J gene TRBJ1-3; TCRdb gives TRBD1 as the D gene, but with no DNA this cannot be confirmed. Germline CDR1 reads KGHDR; CDR2 reads SFDVKD. The CDR3 contains 12 residues. The CDR3: CATSDRRDAIYF.

V is TRBV29-1 and J is TRBJ1-4; TCRdb's assignment of TRBD1 cannot be checked, as there is no DNA. Germline V gene data show CDR1 as SQVTM and CDR2 as ANQGSEA. The CDR3 has 13 amino acids. The CDR3 reads CSARQGANEKLFF.

V usage is TRBV6-1 and J usage is TRBJ2-1; the TRBD2 assignment by TCRdb is unverifiable without DNA. The length of the CDR3 is 14 residues. The germline V gene encodes CDR1 MNHNS and CDR2 SASEGT. CDR3 residues: CASSESEGRDGQFF.